A single sample gave rise to the 18 T cell receptor beta chains below, sequenced in a study of T cell repertoires in cytomegalovirus infection (dated 2019 in TCRdb). The label giving this sample's treatment or condition can be read as: in vitro stimulation with specific CMV peptide epitopes to enrich CMV-specific T cells. These receptors have no known antigen. The instrument was an Illumina HiSeq 1500. TCRdb ran its own pipeline on the public reads, namely fastp trimming at Q25 and MiXCR clone calling, and kept in-frame beta chains. Every distinct CDR3 protein forms one entry, paired with its most common genes and DNA. The sample table records 250,000 to 400,000 distinct CDR3 sequences; 20% to 25% of these occur just once. The biggest ten clones account for less than 15% of the sample. The input for sequencing was cultured PBMCs, taken from culture after CMV antigen stimulation. These TCRs come from a human donor in good health (CMV status not recorded). Some clones in this sample may be carry-over from other donors' samples.

The genes are TRBV6-2 or TRBV6-3 and TRBJ2-1; 15 bases are shared with TRBD2. J lost 4 bases, V lost 6 bases, and 4 bases had no gene match. Germline CDR1 MNHEY, CDR2 SVGEGT. The CDR3 sequence is 16 residues long. CDR3 region: CASSRTSGRVYNEQFF. CDR3 DNA sequence: TGTGCCAGCAGCCGGACTAGCGGGAGGGTTTACAATGAGCAGTTCTTC.

J is TRBJ2-3 and V is TRBV6-1; no definite D call. The CDR3 consists of 15 residues. Germline V gives CDR1 MNHNS, CDR2 SASEGT. The V gene lost 1 base and the J gene lost 2 bases, with 10 bases spanning the gap. The CDR3 DNA reads as TGTGCCAGCAGTGAAGAGGGTCGGTTCACAGATACGCAGTATTTT. It yields the protein CASSEEGRFTDTQYF.

The V and J genes are TRBV28 and TRBJ2-7; TRBD2 aligns across 7 bases. V shed 5 bases, J shed 6 bases, and the junction held 7 bases outside the gene matches. This CDR3 has 13 residues. The germline gives CDR1 MDHEN, CDR2 SYDVKM. CDR3 nucleotide sequence: TGTGCCAGCAGTGGAGGGAGGGTGGGCGAGCAGTACTTC. It translates to CASSGGRVGEQYF. Filled out from reference TRBV28 and TRBJ2-7, the complete variable domain reads DVKVTQSSRYLVKRTGEKVFLECVQDMDHENMFWYRQDPGLGLRLIYFSYDVKMKEKGDIPEGYSVSREKKERFSLILESASTNQTSMYLCASSGGRVGEQYFGPGTRLTVT.

The table lists this clonotype with a few counts. The chain couples TRBV7-9 to TRBJ1-3; D is perhaps TRBD1 (6 bases). Germline V CDR1 and CDR2: SEHNR, FQNEAQ (reference sequence). CDR3 length: 15 residues. V gave up 5 bases and J gave up 6 bases, with 17 bases separating them. CDR3 bases: TGTGCCAGCAGCGGCCACAGGGATCCTGCAAACACCATATATTTT. Amino acids: CASSGHRDPANTIYF.

This clonotype was picked up a small number of times. The chain is built from TRBV7-2 and TRBJ2-3; tentative D call: TRBD2 (6 bases). The CDR3 is 15 residues long. Germline lookup yields CDR1 SGHTA and CDR2 FQGNSA. V lost 5 bases, J lost 2 bases, and 14 bases lay in between. DNA of the CDR3: TGTGCCAGCAGCGGCGGGATCTCTTCCACAGATACGCAGTATTTT. This gives the protein CASSGGISSTDTQYF.

This chain connects TRBV15 to TRBJ2-2; D is undetermined. Germline assignment: CDR1 LNHNV and CDR2 YYDKDF (reference sequence). Trimming cost V 8 bases and J 0 bases, with 13 bases left between them. This CDR3 spans 15 amino acids. Here the CDR3 DNA reads TGTGCCACCGCCAGGAGTTCCGCGAACACCGGGGAGCTGTTTTTT. This sequence encodes CATARSSANTGELFF.

This clonotype was counted at least ten times. This rearrangement joins TRBV6-1 to TRBJ1-2; a possible D gene is TRBD1 (6 bases). CDR1 and CDR2 (germline): MNHNS, SASEGT. V gave up 6 bases and J gave up 1 base, with 9 bases separating them. The CDR3 has 13 residues. CDR3 amino acids: CASRRGGNYGYTF. For the CDR3, the DNA is TGTGCCAGCAGGAGGGGGGGTAACTATGGCTACACCTTC.

This clonotype turned up a few times. The gene calls are TRBV28 and TRBJ1-1; no firm D call. CDR3 length: 16 residues. V lost 3 bases, J lost 5 bases, and 19 bases lay in between. Germline-derived CDR1 and CDR2 are MDHEN and SYDVKM. The CDR3 is CASSFSYGERYTEAFF. The CDR3 coding sequence is TGTGCCAGCAGTTTTAGCTACGGGGAGAGATATACTGAAGCTTTCTTT.

This rearrangement joins TRBV30 to TRBJ2-1, with TRBD2 identical over 11 bases. There are 15 residues in the CDR3. Germline assignment: CDR1 GTSNPN and CDR2 SVGIG (reference sequence). V lost 5 bases to trimming and J lost 7 bases; unmatched junction nucleotides: 10. Here the CDR3 reads CAWGRALAGVNEQFF. DNA for the CDR3: TGTGCCTGGGGAAGGGCACTAGCGGGAGTAAATGAGCAGTTCTTC.

The sample holds a few counts of this clonotype. The chain is built from TRBV24-1 and TRBJ1-2; the D is unclear. The CDR3 loop spans 13 amino acids. Germline CDR1 reads KGHDR; CDR2 reads SFDVKD. Trimming left V 0 bases short and J 4 bases short, with 5 bases between. CDR3 nucleotide sequence: TGTGCCACCAGTGATTTGTTGGGCTATGGCTACACCTTC. It translates to CATSDLLGYGYTF.

This clonotype occurred many times. The V and J genes are TRBV7-6 and TRBJ2-1; TRBD2 matches 10 bases. Germline-derived CDR1 and CDR2 are SGHVS and FNYEAQ. This CDR3 is built from 15 residues. V lost 4 bases, J lost 4 bases, and 4 bases stayed unmatched. The CDR3 nucleotides read TGTGCCAGCAGCTCCGGGACTAGCGTTTACAATGAGCAGTTCTTC. Amino acids: CASSSGTSVYNEQFF.

This clonotype was counted a few times. The chain is built from TRBV6-2 or TRBV6-3 and TRBJ2-1; D call uncertain. The CDR3 extends over 20 amino acids. V was pared by 0 bases and J by 4 bases, with 25 bases between. Germline V CDR1 and CDR2: MNHEY, SVGEGT. Written as DNA, the CDR3 is TGTGCCAGCAGTTACTCGAAAATTTCCCCCGGAAAGCGCGATTACAATGAGCAGTTCTTC. It specifies CASSYSKISPGKRDYNEQFF.

The J gene is TRBJ2-1, the V gene TRBV11-1; TRBD2 agrees at 10 bases. The trim removed 8 bases at V and 8 bases at J, leaving 9 bases unmatched. The CDR3 has 14 amino acids. CDR1 SGHAT and CDR2 FQDESV come from the germline V gene (reference sequence). This CDR3 is CASERASGSDEQFF. The CDR3 DNA reads TGTGCCAGCGAGAGGGCTAGCGGGAGTGATGAGCAGTTCTTC.

This rearrangement joins TRBV7-9 to TRBJ1-4, with D uncertain. V lost 3 bases and J lost 8, with 16 bases in between. Germline lookup yields CDR1 SEHNR and CDR2 FQNEAQ (reference sequence). The CDR3 consists of 15 residues. In DNA form, the CDR3 reads TGTGCCAGCAGCTTTTTGTCCACTTACGGCGAAAAACTGTTTTTT. It is translated as CASSFLSTYGEKLFF.

This chain connects TRBV6-5 to TRBJ2-5, with 13 bases lining up with TRBD2. Germline lookup yields CDR1 MNHEY and CDR2 SVGAGI. With V trimmed by 2 bases and J by 3 bases, 3 bases remained unmatched. CDR3 length: 16 amino acids. CDR3 bases: TGTGCCAGCAGTTACCCACTAGCGGGAGGGGAAGAGACCCAGTACTTC. Translation: CASSYPLAGGEETQYF.

The genes are TRBV18 and TRBJ2-1, with a weak D call TRBD2 (6 bases). The CDR3 is 15 amino acids. V lost 4 bases and J 7 bases, leaving 17 bases between the germline ends. Germline lookup yields CDR1 KGHSH and CDR2 LQKENI. This chain's CDR3 is CASSLVRDSINEQFF. The DNA of the CDR3 is TGTGCCAGCTCACTCGTCCGGGACTCCATTAATGAGCAGTTCTTC.

Judged by abundance, this clonotype is medium-sized. The J gene is TRBJ2-7, the V gene TRBV7-2; perhaps D is TRBD1 or TRBD2 (5 bases each). The CDR3 spans 15 residues. CDR1 and CDR2 (germline): SGHTA, FQGNSA. V was pared by 1 base and J by 2 bases, with 12 bases between. In nucleotides, the CDR3 is TGTGCCAGCAGCTTAGGTGGGGGTCCTACCTACGAGCAGTACTTC. Its protein is CASSLGGGPTYEQYF. The full variable domain, with the rest looked up from reference TRBV7-2 and TRBJ2-7, is GAGVSQSPSNKVTEKGKDVELRCDPISGHTALYWYRQSLGQGLEFLIYFQGNSAPDKSGLPSDRFSAERTGGSVSTLTIQRTQQEDSAVYLCASSLGGGPTYEQYFGPGTRLTVT.

In its sample, this clonotype was seen many times. The V call is TRBV7-9, the J call TRBJ2-1, with 10 positions matching TRBD2. Trimming removed 5 bases from V and 5 bases from J; junction bases left unmatched: 9. Germline assignment: CDR1 SEHNR and CDR2 FQNEAQ (reference sequence). This CDR3 is 16 amino acids long. The CDR3 DNA follows: TGTGCCAGCAGCGGACTAGCGGAGGGGACTAACAATGAGCAGTTCTTC. It codes for CASSGLAEGTNNEQFF.